These 13 T cell receptor beta chains came from one sample sequenced in a study of blood T cell repertoires in COVID-19. Produced via immunoSEQ multiplex PCR; TCRdb's table is partial and in-frame only. This sample has approximately 270,000 clones, with around 93% found just once. The sample consisted of PBMCs or T cells enriched from blood (not recorded which). These receptors came from a human donor in a cohort exposed to, infected with or recovered from COVID-19 (not recorded which). The donor label of this sample is uncertain.

V gene TRBV28 combines with J gene TRBJ1-4; D is possibly TRBD1 (5 bases). Trimming took 8 bases from V and 2 from J, leaving 15 bases between them. The CDR3 has 15 amino acids. Germline V CDR1 and CDR2: MDHEN, SYDVKM. CDR3 residues: CASAPGDATNEKLFF. The CDR3 coding sequence is TGTGCCAGCGCCCCGGGGGACGCGACTAATGAAAAACTGTTTTTT.

This sequence joins TRBV30 and TRBJ1-3; 8 bases are a match to TRBD1. There are 14 residues in the CDR3. Germline assignment: CDR1 GTSNPN and CDR2 SVGIG (reference sequence). V lost 6 bases and J lost 4; bases outside the gene matches: 8. Written as DNA, the CDR3 is TGTGCCTGTTATGGACAGGGTGGAGGAAACACCATATATTTT. Translated, it gives CACYGQGGGNTIYF.

The chain links TRBV7-9 to TRBJ2-1; D perhaps matches TRBD1 (6 bases). The V end lost 8 bases, the J end lost 3 bases, and 17 bases lay between the germline ends. The CDR3 runs 15 residues. CDR1 and CDR2 (germline): SEHNR, FQNEAQ (reference sequence). The CDR3 spells CASPGSAGDYNEQFF. DNA of the CDR3: TGTGCCAGCCCCGGGTCGGCAGGGGACTACAATGAGCAGTTCTTC.

V usage is TRBV11-2 and J usage is TRBJ1-2, with D possibly being TRBD1 (6 bases). The CDR3 totals 16 residues. CDR1 SGHAT and CDR2 FQNNGV come from the germline V gene. V was pared by 4 bases and J by 6 bases, with 21 bases between. CDR3: CASSSSGQRPPNGYTF. The CDR3 DNA reads as TGTGCCAGCAGCTCCTCCGGACAGCGGCCCCCGAATGGCTACACCTTC.

The J gene is TRBJ2-2, the V gene TRBV3-1 (or the pseudogene TRBV3-2), with D possibly being TRBD1 (6 bases). The ends were cut back, 3 bases at V and 6 bases at J, with 11 bases in the middle. This CDR3 has 14 amino acids. Per germline, CDR1 LGHDT and CDR2 YNNKEL (reference sequence). The CDR3 nucleotides are TGTGCCAGCAGCCATAACAGGGTTGCCGGGGAGCTGTTTTTT. This sequence encodes CASSHNRVAGELFF.

This clone was seen a single time. The chain recombines TRBV6-2 or TRBV6-3 with TRBJ1-5, with 11 bases that match TRBD1. The CDR3 runs 15 residues. The V gene end was trimmed by 5 bases and the J gene end by 7 bases; junction bases not matched to a gene: 7. Germline CDR1 and CDR2: MNHEY and SVGEGT. CDR3 DNA sequence: TGTGCCAGCAGTCCGAGAGGGACAGGGGGGCAGCCCCAGCATTTT. The encoded protein is CASSPRGTGGQPQHF.

The chain carries TRBV5-1 and TRBJ1-5; D is possibly TRBD1 (6 bases). The V gene's germline CDR1 is SGHRS and CDR2 YFSETQ. The CDR3 consists of 14 residues. Deletions cut 0 bases from V and 2 bases from J, with 6 bases between. DNA for the CDR3: TGCGCCAGCAGCTTGGACAGGGGCAATCAGCCCCAGCATTTT. It specifies CASSLDRGNQPQHF.

The rearrangement joins TRBV27 to TRBJ1-2; unclear D gene. Looked up from germline, CDR1 is MNHEY and CDR2 is SMNVEV (reference sequence). V was cut by 3 bases and J by 0 bases, with 5 bases left in between. This CDR3 is built from 13 residues. DNA for the CDR3: TGTGCCAGCAGTTTTTCAGCTAACTATGGCTACACCTTC. As protein: CASSFSANYGYTF.

This chain connects TRBV2 to TRBJ2-6, with D perhaps matching TRBD1 (5 bases). Germline V gives CDR1 SNHLY, CDR2 FYNNEI. The CDR3 has 15 amino acids. The germline V and J ends were trimmed by 11 bases and 1 base, with 15 bases remaining between them. The chain's CDR3 is CAGKGPGSGANVLTF. The DNA for the CDR3 is TGTGCCGGAAAGGGGCCAGGGTCTGGGGCCAACGTCCTGACTTTC.

This clone showed up just once. The chain joins TRBV10-3 to TRBJ2-7; possibly TRBD1 for D (5 bases). This CDR3 has 13 residues. Germline V gene sequence: CDR1 ENHRY, CDR2 SYGVKD. V was clipped by 8 bases and J by 2 bases, with 13 bases between them. The CDR3 region has the DNA TGTGCCATCGGGGCTGGGGCGACCTACGAGCAGTACTTC. Its translation is CAIGAGATYEQYF.

The V call is TRBV11-2, the J call TRBJ1-4; maybe TRBD1 (5 bases). Trimming cost V 2 bases and J 5 bases, with 21 bases left between them. Germline CDR1 and CDR2: SGHAT and FQNNGV. The CDR3 totals 18 residues. CDR3: CASSLRARGRLSNEKLFF. DNA of the CDR3: TGTGCCAGCAGCTTAAGGGCTCGGGGGAGGCTTTCCAATGAAAAACTGTTTTTT.

In this sample, this clone turned up once. V is TRBV9 and J is TRBJ1-2; 7 positions match TRBD1. Germline values: CDR1 SGDLS, CDR2 YYNGEE. CDR3 length: 14 residues. The junction had 5 bases not matched to a gene; V was cut back by 0 bases and J by 6 bases. The CDR3 DNA reads TGTGCCAGCAGCGTAGGTGGACAGGACCATGGCTACACCTTC. Its protein is CASSVGGQDHGYTF.

This chain links TRBV24-1 with TRBJ2-1, with a weak D call TRBD1 (6 bases). This CDR3 comprises 14 residues. CDR1 KGHDR and CDR2 SFDVKD come from the germline V gene. V was trimmed by 3 bases and J by 10 bases, leaving 15 bases between them. In nucleotides, the CDR3 is TGTGCCACCAGTGATGACTTGACAGGCAAGGAGCAGTTCTTC. Amino acids: CATSDDLTGKEQFF.